Given below is one T cell receptor beta chain in context. No cognate antigen has been identified for it. Per-base quality was not reported, and no clone a single base away is much larger than it. Participants in the prospective study were enrolled through a virtual design, were aged about 18 to 100 years, and lived in about two dozen United States geographic areas. In the prospective study, cohorts were assigned on the basis of participant-reported clinical history obtained from a screening survey and a study questionnaire. For ImmuneRACE Cohort 3, a participant was defined as recovered based on two consecutive negative NP/OP PCR tests, clearance by a healthcare professional, or resolution of symptoms. Each participant in the prospective study had whole blood, serum and a nasopharyngeal or oropharyngeal swab collected by mobile phlebotomists. Participants in the prospective study had the option to provide additional blood draws and questionnaires over a roughly 2-month period. Blood samples from the prospective study were shipped frozen or at room temperature prior to DNA extraction.

V is clipped by 3 bases and J by 6 bases, and the sequence between their germline boundaries is 8 bases long. As encoded in the germline V gene (reference sequence), CDR1 is MNHEY while CDR2 is SMNVEV. The CDR3 sequence holds 12 residues, the cysteine and phenylalanine included. The retained sequence is limited to the CDR3, 36 bases, with the frame set at the first base. This specimen belongs to a study of blood T cell repertoires in COVID-19 (dated by TCRdb to the early 2020s). Some background on the complete study: The collaborator samples originated in the United States, Italy and Spain and spanned the acute and convalescent phases of COVID-19. A de-identified subject ID, COVID-19 status, age in years and sex were almost always included in the sample metadata. The repertoires were made available in a free public database intended to serve as a resource for research on the immune response to SARS-CoV-2. Where available, HLA class I and class II types were taken from metadata supplied by the sample provider and were not determined by assay-based typing. Samples came from the ongoing ImmuneRACE study (first 160 participants) plus 1,254 subjects from 6 global collaborators. Deeply sampled blood TCRbeta repertoires from subjects exposed to, actively infected with, or recovered from COVID-19 were included in the dataset. The prospective study material was composed of cDNA or gDNA derived from T cells, B-cell-depleted T cells, or PBMCs.

General findings and caveats noted by the study authors: The quantity of clinical and demographic metadata differed by source and by participant and was supplied without curation.

TCRbeta CDR3 regions were amplified from genomic DNA using the immunoSEQ Assay, a bias-controlled multiplex PCR. The authors' pipeline ran thus. The number of nucleated cells in each sample was estimated by amplification of reference gene primers within the assay. To quantify the absolute abundance of each unique TCRbeta CDR3 rearrangement, sequence reads were collapsed and filtered. For each sample, productive Simpson clonality was calculated as the square root of Simpson's diversity index over productive rearrangements. Entries here come from immuneACCESS through TCRdb and include only in-frame sequences with V and J called. Some clones fail to appear in such tables; in the studies checked, an unresolved V gene covers under half of the shortfall, and the cause of the remainder is unknown. V and J calls and clone size come straight from that table; D and trimming were deduced from the DNA. This sample is represented by over 250,000 clones; over 75% of them were singletons. The ten largest clones represent 1% to 1.3% of the sample.

The receptor chain draws on TRBV27 and TRBJ1-2; TRBD1 could be the D gene, as 6 bases match. The sample comprised PBMCs or T cells enriched from blood (not recorded which). The TCR originated in a woman aged 30 to 39 who had recovered from COVID-19. The CDR3 has the sequence CASSFAGDGYTF. The nucleotide sequence is TGTGCCAGCAGTTTTGCAGGGGATGGCTACACCTTC.